What follows are 13 T cell receptor beta chains derived from one specimen sequenced in a study of glioma-infiltrating T cells. Using RNA template, CDR3s of TCR alpha and beta were amplified with iRepertoire arm-PCR. A single record per CDR3 protein comes from TCRdb applying MiXCR to the multiplex PCR reads. Of around 170,000 distinct CDR3 sequences listed, over 40% are singletons. The sample was glioma tissue, nonneoplastic brain tissue, or PBMCs (not recorded which). The receptors derive from a human donor with low-grade glioma or glioblastoma, undergoing nonglioma brain surgery, or in good health (not recorded which).

V gene TRBV20-1 combines with J gene TRBJ2-1; 7 nucleotides agree with TRBD1. Looked up from germline, CDR1 is DFQATT and CDR2 is SNEGSKA (reference sequence). The CDR3 has 11 residues. V dropped 3 bases and J dropped 15; count of bases not matched to a gene: 8. The CDR3 loop reads CSASWQGDMFF. In nucleotides, the CDR3 is TGCAGTGCTAGTTGGCAGGGGGATATGTTCTTC.

With regard to this clonotype: The DNA is left out, because the CDR3 cannot be placed on it with certainty; the CDR3 is given as TCRdb lists it. The chain is built from TRBV20-1 and TRBJ1-4; the DNA was not compared with TRBD1, the D call given in the table. CDR1 is DFQATT, CDR2 SNEGSKA, per germline (reference sequence). The CDR3 numbers 14 amino acids, ends counted. CDR3 region: CSARPGQGGKNCFF.

The chain combines TRBV19 with TRBJ1-1; D is unclear. V lost 3 bases to trimming and J lost 7 bases, with 9 bases between them. Germline V gives CDR1 LNHDA, CDR2 SQIVND (reference sequence). CDR3 length: 12 amino acids. Written as DNA, the CDR3 is TGTGCCAGTAGTATCGGCCGAGGTGAAGCTTTCTTT. Its translation: CASSIGRGEAFF.

This clonotype occurred many times. This chain links TRBV20-1 with TRBJ2-1; no firm D call. Trimming stripped 1 base from V and 3 bases from J, with 10 bases between. This CDR3 has 14 residues. CDR1 DFQATT and CDR2 SNEGSKA come from the germline V gene (reference sequence). The CDR3 is CSARARLFYNEQFF. The CDR3 region has the DNA TGCAGTGCTAGAGCTAGGCTCTTCTACAATGAGCAGTTCTTC.

This clonotype came up many times. V gene TRBV15 combines with J gene TRBJ2-2, with 8 nucleotides matching TRBD1. Trimming removed 6 bases from V and 6 bases from J; junction bases left unmatched: 3. Germline CDR1 and CDR2: LNHNV and YYDKDF (reference sequence). This CDR3 contains 13 residues. CDR3 protein: CATSDRGPGELFF. The CDR3 DNA sequence: TGTGCCACCAGTGACAGGGGCCCCGGGGAGCTGTTTTTT.

This clonotype was observed a single time. This could be a read error, since a much larger clone is one nucleotide away. This chain uses TRBV24-1 with TRBJ2-1; 7 bases match TRBD1. V was pared by 4 bases and J by 2 bases, with 7 bases of the junction left unmatched. Germline V gives CDR1 KGHDR, CDR2 SFDVKD. The CDR3 spans 16 residues. As DNA, the CDR3 is TGTGCCACCAGTGAACACCAGGGGGACGCCTACAATGAGCAGTTCTTC. As protein: CATSEHQGDAYNEQFF.

On this clonotype: This clone may be a read error of a much larger clone one base away. The chain uses TRBV7-9 and TRBJ2-1; a possible D gene is TRBD1 (9 bases). CDR3 length: 20 amino acids. Per germline, CDR1 SEHNR and CDR2 FQNEAQ (reference sequence). CDR3 in amino acids: CASSLRETGGTRDSYNGQFF. The CDR3, as DNA: TGTGCCAGCAGCTTAAGGGAGACAGGGGGGACTAGGGACTCCTACAATGGGCAGTTCTTC.

Concerning this clonotype itself: A single base separates this from a much larger clone, so it may be a read error. The CDR3 DNA reads TGTGCCAACAGTGCGGACTTATACGAGCAGTACTTC. This gives the protein CANSADLYEQYF. V and J are TRBV6-6 and TRBJ2-7, with D possibly matching TRBD2 (5 bases). CDR1 and CDR2 (germline): MNHNY, SVGAGI (reference sequence). The CDR3 has 12 amino acids.

This clonotype was observed many times. The CDR3 loop reads CASSNTGGNGYTF. The DNA for the CDR3 is TGTGCCAGTAGTAATACAGGGGGCAATGGCTACACCTTC. The chain links TRBV19 to TRBJ1-2, with 9 nucleotides matching TRBD1. Germline V gene lookup returns CDR1 LNHDA and CDR2 SQIVND (reference sequence). CDR3 length: 13 residues. The V gene end was trimmed by 4 bases and the J gene end by 6 bases; junction bases not matched to a gene: 3.

The CDR3 DNA sequence: TGTGCCAGCACCGAAAGACTAGACATAAACACCGGGGAGCTGTTTTTT. Translating it yields CASTERLDINTGELFF. This rearrangement joins TRBV2 to TRBJ2-2; D is perhaps TRBD2 (6 bases). Trimming left V 7 bases short and J 2 bases short, with 17 bases between. The CDR3 contains 16 residues. Germline CDR1 and CDR2: SNHLY and FYNNEI.

This clonotype has just one count. The junction departs from germline at one end; a sequencing error may be responsible. V gene TRBV27 combines with J gene TRBJ2-5; no firm D call. This CDR3 contains 13 residues. CDR1 and CDR2 from the germline V gene are MNHEY and SMNVEV (reference sequence). In DNA form, the CDR3 reads TGTGCCAGACGGCTTGGTGCCGGAGAGACCCTGTACTTC. It codes for CARRLGAGETLYF.

The rearrangement links TRBV19 to TRBJ1-1; D possibly corresponds to TRBD1 (5 bases). Trimming shortened V by 5 bases and J by 9 bases, and 13 bases separated the two germline ends. The length of the CDR3 is 12 residues. Looked up from germline, CDR1 is LNHDA and CDR2 is SQIVND (reference sequence). This CDR3 is CASSPRWGQAFF. For the CDR3, the DNA is TGTGCCAGTAGTCCTCGTTGGGGCCAAGCTTTCTTT. Full variable domain (missing parts from reference TRBV19 and TRBJ1-1): DGGITQSPKYLFRKEGQNVTLSCEQNLNHDAMYWYRQDPGQGLRLIYYSQIVNDFQKGDIAEGYSVSREKKESFPLTVTSAQKNPTAFYLCASSPRWGQAFFGQGTRLTVV.

This clonotype turned up a few times. The V call is TRBV5-1, the J call TRBJ2-1; weak D call: TRBD2 (5 bases). V shed 1 base and J shed 2 bases, with 10 bases lying between them. CDR1 is SGHRS and CDR2 is YFSETQ in the germline V gene. CDR3 length: 15 amino acids. The CDR3 nucleotides are TGCGCCAGCAGCTTGACTAGAACCCCCTACAATGAGCAGTTCTTC. This encodes CASSLTRTPYNEQFF.